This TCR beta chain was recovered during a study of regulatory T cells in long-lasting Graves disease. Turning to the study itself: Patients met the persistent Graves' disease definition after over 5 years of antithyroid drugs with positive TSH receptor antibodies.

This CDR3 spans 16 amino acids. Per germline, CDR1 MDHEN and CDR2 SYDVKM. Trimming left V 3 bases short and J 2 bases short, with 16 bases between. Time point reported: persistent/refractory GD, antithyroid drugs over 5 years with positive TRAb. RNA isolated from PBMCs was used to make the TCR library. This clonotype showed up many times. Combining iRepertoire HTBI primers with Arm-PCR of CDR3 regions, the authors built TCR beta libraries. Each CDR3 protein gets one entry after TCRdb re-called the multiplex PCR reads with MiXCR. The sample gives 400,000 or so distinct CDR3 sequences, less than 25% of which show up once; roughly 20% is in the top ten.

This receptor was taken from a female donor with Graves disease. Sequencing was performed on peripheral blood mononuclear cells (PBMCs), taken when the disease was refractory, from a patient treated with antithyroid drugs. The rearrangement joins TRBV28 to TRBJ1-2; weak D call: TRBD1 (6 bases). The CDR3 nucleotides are TGTGCCAGCAGTTTCCTTGGAGCAGGGGAGAACTATGGCTACACCTTC. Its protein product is CASSFLGAGENYGYTF.